What follows are 29 T cell receptor beta chains derived from one specimen sequenced in a study of cytotoxic CD8 clonotypes in ibrutinib-treated CLL. Data came from immunoSEQ multiplex PCR; TCRdb stores just in-frame clones and leaves some out. Among under 300,000 clones listed, less than 85% were seen once. Sequences were derived from PBMCs, sampled at disease progression, from a patient treated with ibrutinib. The origin of the receptors is a human donor with chronic lymphocytic leukemia.

The rearrangement uses TRBV7-9 and TRBJ2-7, with TRBD2 matching over 9 bases. Germline V gene lookup returns CDR1 SEHNR and CDR2 FQNEAQ (reference sequence). V gave up 7 bases and J gave up 2 bases; unmatched junction bases: 12. The CDR3 covers 16 residues. The CDR3 loop reads CASTHPIAGAPYEQYF. CDR3 nucleotide sequence: TGTGCCAGCACCCATCCAATAGCGGGAGCTCCCTACGAGCAGTACTTC. Supplemented by reference TRBV7-9 and TRBJ2-7, the full variable domain reads DTGVSQNPRHKITKRGQNVTFRCDPISEHNRLYWYRQTLGQGPEFLTYFQNEAQLEKSRLLSDRFSAERPKGSFSTLEIQRTEQGDSAMYLCASTHPIAGAPYEQYFGPGTRLTVT.

This clone came up once. The rearrangement joins TRBV10-2 to TRBJ2-7; 7 positions agree with TRBD2. V shed 4 bases and J 3 bases; nucleotides not matched to a gene: 3. CDR3 length equals 13 residues. Germline V gene lookup returns CDR1 WSHSY and CDR2 SAAADI. Here the CDR3 DNA reads TGCGCCAGCAGTGTTCGCGGGAGCTACGAGCAGTACTTC. Translation: CASSVRGSYEQYF.

This sequence joins TRBV7-9 and TRBJ2-2; 12 nucleotides align to TRBD2. Trimming removed 1 base from V and 1 base from J; junction bases left unmatched: 1. Per germline, CDR1 SEHNR and CDR2 FQNEAQ (reference sequence). The CDR3 totals 17 residues. In DNA form, the CDR3 reads TGTGCCAGCAGCTTAGGGACTAGCGGGATGAACACCGGGGAGCTGTTTTTT. It yields the protein CASSLGTSGMNTGELFF.

This rearrangement joins TRBV6-1 to TRBJ1-2; D is possibly TRBD1 (6 bases). CDR1 is MNHNS, CDR2 SASEGT, per germline. Trimming pared 5 bases from V and 7 bases from J, leaving 11 bases between. The CDR3 runs 12 residues. The CDR3 DNA follows: TGTGCCAGCAGTATTCGGACAGCTGGCTACACCTTC. Its translation: CASSIRTAGYTF.

This rearrangement joins TRBV7-8 to TRBJ1-1; the D gene is possibly TRBD1 (6 bases). The germline V gene has CDR1 SGHVS and CDR2 FQNEAQ. Trimming shortened V by 2 bases and J by 3 bases, and 16 bases separated the two germline ends. CDR3 length: 16 amino acids. This CDR3 is CASSLSRTARDTEAFF. CDR3 in DNA: TGTGCCAGCAGCTTAAGTCGGACAGCACGGGACACTGAAGCTTTCTTT.

V and J are TRBV7-2 and TRBJ1-5; D is unclear. V was pared by 3 bases and J by 5 bases, with 8 bases between. The CDR3 is 13 residues long. Germline V lookup: CDR1 SGHTA, CDR2 FQGNSA. This CDR3 is CASSLVRDQPQHF. CDR3 DNA sequence: TGTGCCAGCAGCTTGGTGAGGGATCAGCCCCAGCATTTT.

The genes are TRBV27 and TRBJ2-2, with D tentatively TRBD2 (6 bases). The germline V gene has CDR1 MNHEY and CDR2 SMNVEV (reference sequence). The CDR3 covers 16 residues. The V gene lost 5 bases and the J gene lost 5 bases, with 18 bases spanning the gap. The CDR3 DNA sequence: TGTGCCAGCAGTACCTATTCGGCTGCGGGAACCGGGGAGCTGTTTTTT. It specifies CASSTYSAAGTGELFF.

The chain employs TRBV9 and TRBJ1-2; D is uncertain. CDR1 is SGDLS and CDR2 is YYNGEE in the germline V gene. This CDR3 region has 13 residues. V dropped 4 bases and J dropped 4 bases, with 11 bases sitting between them. The CDR3 DNA is TGTGCCAGCAGCCATCGGACCGGCTATGGCTACACCTTC. Protein product: CASSHRTGYGYTF.

This clone has just a few counts. The J gene is TRBJ1-2, the V gene TRBV4-1, with a tentative D call TRBD1 (6 bases). With 1 base removed from V and 5 bases from J, the gap between germline ends came to 11 bases. Germline CDR1 MGHRA, CDR2 YSYEKL. The CDR3 spans 14 residues. This CDR3 is CASSQAGGAYGYTF. For the CDR3, the DNA is TGCGCCAGCAGCCAAGCCGGGGGGGCTTATGGCTACACCTTC.

The table lists this clone with a few counts. This chain joins TRBV4-1 and TRBJ2-1, with D maybe TRBD2 (6 bases). CDR1 is MGHRA and CDR2 is YSYEKL in the germline V gene. Deletions cut 2 bases from V and 6 bases from J, with 14 bases between. CDR3 length: 15 residues. The CDR3 loop is CASSQSPGLTNEQFF. CDR3 nucleotide sequence: TGCGCCAGCAGCCAAAGCCCGGGACTCACCAATGAGCAGTTCTTC.

The chain is built from TRBV10-3 and TRBJ2-3; D is unclear. The V gene lost 2 bases and the J gene lost 3 bases, with 15 bases spanning the gap. The CDR3 consists of 16 residues. Per germline, CDR1 ENHRY and CDR2 SYGVKD. CDR3 amino acids: CAISEPDFVSTDTQYF. The CDR3 nucleotides read TGTGCCATCAGTGAGCCCGACTTCGTTAGTACAGATACGCAGTATTTT.

This chain links TRBV29-1 with TRBJ1-2, with 7 bases that match TRBD1. Per germline, CDR1 SQVTM and CDR2 ANQGSEA. Trimming removed 1 base from V and 2 bases from J; junction bases left unmatched: 13. This CDR3 is 17 amino acids long. CDR3 bases: TGCAGCGTTGAAGGCCGAACAGGGGATGGGGCAAACTATGGCTACACCTTC. This encodes CSVEGRTGDGANYGYTF.

This clone was seen only a few times. The V and J genes are TRBV5-4 and TRBJ2-3; D unresolved. The V and J ends lost 0 bases and 1 base respectively, with 12 bases between them. CDR3 length: 16 residues. Germline assignment: CDR1 SGHNT and CDR2 YYREEE (reference sequence). CDR3 in amino acids: CASSLAEYYRTDTQYF. CDR3 nucleotide sequence: TGTGCCAGCAGCTTGGCTGAATACTATCGCACAGATACGCAGTATTTT.

A note on this clone: Additional DNA sequences in this sample encode the identical CDR3. The gene calls are TRBV7-3 and TRBJ1-1; D ambiguous. V lost 3 bases and J 3 bases, leaving 11 bases between the germline ends. This CDR3 spans 14 amino acids. Germline CDR1 and CDR2: SGHTA and FQGTGA. As DNA, the CDR3 is TGTGCCAGCAGCTTGGACGGGGAGGACACTGAAGCTTTCTTT. Translated, it gives CASSLDGEDTEAFF.

This sequence joins TRBV2 and TRBJ2-2, with 7 bases lining up with TRBD1. With 1 base clipped from V and 6 bases from J, the junction kept 8 bases outside the gene matches. Germline lookup yields CDR1 SNHLY and CDR2 FYNNEI. This CDR3 has 16 amino acids. The CDR3 spells CASSEEGARFAGELFF. Here the CDR3 DNA reads TGTGCCAGCAGTGAAGAGGGGGCACGATTCGCCGGGGAGCTGTTTTTT.

This clone was detected only once. The V gene is TRBV2, the J gene TRBJ2-3; D remains unclear. The V and J ends lost 11 bases and 5 bases respectively, with 20 bases between them. Per germline, CDR1 SNHLY and CDR2 FYNNEI. This CDR3 has 14 amino acids. CDR3 bases: TGTGCCTTCCGGGCTAGATTACTTCGAGATACGCAGTATTTT. Translated: CAFRARLLRDTQYF. The full variable domain, rest sourced from reference TRBV2 and TRBJ2-3, is EPEVTQTPSHQVTQMGQEVILRCVPISNHLYFYWYRQILGQKVEFLVSFYNNEISEKSEIFDDQFSVERPDGSNFTLKIRSTKLEDSAMYFCAFRARLLRDTQYFGPGTRLTVL.

J is TRBJ1-2 and V is TRBV25-1, with D possibly matching TRBD1 (6 bases). The CDR3 has 14 amino acids. V was cut by 2 bases and J by 8 bases, with 15 bases left in between. Per germline, CDR1 MGHDK and CDR2 SYGVNS. CDR3 coding DNA: TGTGCCAGCAGTGAACGAGGGGGGGGGCCAGGCTACACCTTC. It is translated as CASSERGGGPGYTF.

The chain has TRBV29-1 and TRBJ2-5, with TRBD2 as a possible D gene (5 bases). The CDR3 contains 15 residues. From germline, CDR1 is SQVTM and CDR2 ANQGSEA. With 0 bases removed from V and 1 base from J, the gap between germline ends came to 12 bases. The CDR3 reads CSVEEGVRVQETQYF. CDR3 in DNA: TGCAGCGTTGAAGAGGGAGTAAGGGTCCAAGAGACCCAGTACTTC.

DNA of the CDR3: TGTGCCAGCAGCCCGGGACTAGCGGCCTCCTACGAGCAGTACTTC. It yields the protein CASSPGLAASYEQYF. V is TRBV6-5 and J is TRBJ2-7; 11 bases are shared with TRBD2. Germline CDR1 reads MNHEY; CDR2 reads SVGAGI. The CDR3 contains 15 residues. With 6 bases clipped from V and 0 bases from J, the junction kept 4 bases outside the gene matches.

The genes are TRBV5-6 and TRBJ2-5; either TRBD1 or TRBD2 may fit D (6 bases each). The CDR3 has 17 residues. V lost 5 bases to trimming and J lost 0 bases, with 20 bases between them. The germline V gene encodes CDR1 SGHDT and CDR2 YYEEEE. The CDR3 coding sequence is TGTGCCAGCAGTCACTGGGGGGCAGGACCGTACCAAGAGACCCAGTACTTC. Protein product: CASSHWGAGPYQETQYF.

The CDR3 DNA is TGTGCCAGTAGCGGCAGGGTAGGAGGACGTTGGGAGACCCAGTACTTC. Protein: CASSGRVGGRWETQYF. J is TRBJ2-5 and V is TRBV19; D assignment may be TRBD1 or TRBD2 (5 bases each). The CDR3 has 16 amino acids. Germline V gives CDR1 LNHDA, CDR2 SQIVND (reference sequence). Trimming removed 6 bases at V and 5 bases at J, with 22 bases between.

The V gene is TRBV12-5, the J gene TRBJ1-1; TRBD1 aligns across 8 bases. Germline V gene data show CDR1 as LGHNT and CDR2 as FRNRAP. Trimming took 2 bases from V and 3 from J; bases not matched to a gene: 5. The CDR3 is 15 amino acids. This CDR3 is CASGLSGQGDTEAFF. CDR3 nucleotide sequence: TGTGCTAGTGGTTTGTCTGGACAGGGTGACACTGAAGCTTTCTTT.

The V and J genes are TRBV5-1 and TRBJ2-5; D unclear. This CDR3 is built from 15 residues. Trimming left V 0 bases short and J 5 bases short, with 14 bases between. Germline V CDR1 and CDR2: SGHRS, YFSETQ. CDR3 loop: CASSLAPPRSETQYF. CDR3 bases: TGCGCCAGCAGCTTGGCACCTCCCAGGTCGGAGACCCAGTACTTC.

A single count supports this clone. The V and J genes are TRBV6-5 and TRBJ2-7, with TRBD1 matching over 8 bases. Germline loops: CDR1 MNHEY, CDR2 SVGAGI. The CDR3 is 14 amino acids. After removal of 5 bases from V and 6 bases from J, the junction contained 9 bases not matched to a gene. The DNA for the CDR3 is TGTGCCAGCAGTGTAACGGGACAGGTCAGCGAGCAGTACTTC. Protein product: CASSVTGQVSEQYF.

This clone was counted only a few times. This chain connects TRBV6-6 to TRBJ1-4; the D is unclear. V shed 5 bases and J shed 11 bases, with 9 bases lying between them. The CDR3 length is 11 residues. From germline, CDR1 is MNHNY and CDR2 SVGAGI (reference sequence). The CDR3 bases are TGTGCCAGCAGTCAGTTTGGGAAACTGTTTTTT. Amino acids: CASSQFGKLFF.

The chain is built from TRBV2 and TRBJ1-1; D gene ambiguous. Germline CDR1 and CDR2: SNHLY and FYNNEI. Trimming removed 9 bases at V and 1 base at J, with 12 bases between. The CDR3 length is 13 residues. The CDR3 here is CASQVHSNTEAFF. The CDR3 DNA reads as TGTGCCAGTCAGGTACATTCGAACACTGAAGCTTTCTTT.

CDR3 loop: CASSSGSRDYGYTF. CDR3 nucleotides: TGTGCCAGCAGTTCGGGGAGCCGGGACTATGGCTACACCTTC. The chain links TRBV25-1 to TRBJ1-2; the D is unclear. V lost 5 bases, J lost 3 bases, and 13 bases lay in between. Per germline, CDR1 MGHDK and CDR2 SYGVNS. This CDR3 contains 14 residues.

This chain links TRBV5-1 with TRBJ2-7; 7 bases fit TRBD1. Germline values: CDR1 SGHRS, CDR2 YFSETQ. After removal of 6 bases from V and 4 bases from J, the junction contained 13 bases not matched to a gene. This CDR3 comprises 15 residues. This chain's CDR3 is CASTLDRAPRYEQYF. DNA of the CDR3: TGCGCCAGCACATTAGACAGGGCCCCCAGATACGAGCAGTACTTC.

The chain joins TRBV11-2 to TRBJ2-2; no definite D call. CDR3 length: 13 residues. Germline-derived CDR1 and CDR2 are SGHAT and FQNNGV. Trimming took off 2 bases at V and 4 bases at J, with 5 bases between the two ends. DNA of the CDR3: TGTGCCAGCAGCTTACCTACCACCGGGGAGCTGTTTTTT. It yields the protein CASSLPTTGELFF.